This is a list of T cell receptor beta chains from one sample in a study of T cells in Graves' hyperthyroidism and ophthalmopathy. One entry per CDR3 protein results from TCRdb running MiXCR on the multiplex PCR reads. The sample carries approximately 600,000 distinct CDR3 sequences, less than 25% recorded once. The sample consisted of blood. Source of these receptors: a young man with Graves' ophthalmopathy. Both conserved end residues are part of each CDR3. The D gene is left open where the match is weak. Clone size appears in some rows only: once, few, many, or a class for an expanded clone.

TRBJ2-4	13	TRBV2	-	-	TGTGCCAGCAACCGGGACGACAAAAACATTCAGTACTTC	CASNRDDKNIQYF
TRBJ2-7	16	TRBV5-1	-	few	TGCGCCAGCAGCTTGGTCGGTACAGGGACTTCCTACGAGCAGTACTTC	CASSLVGTGTSYEQYF
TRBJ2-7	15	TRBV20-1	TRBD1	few	TGCAGTGCTCAAATACCAACAGGGGCGTTATACGAGCAGTACTTC	CSAQIPTGALYEQYF
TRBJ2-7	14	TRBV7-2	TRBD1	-	TGTGCCAGCAGCTCGAGGACAGGGCAGTCCGAGCAGTACTTC	CASSSRTGQSEQYF
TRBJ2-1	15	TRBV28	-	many	TGTGCCAGCAGTTTAAGGTCGCATTCCTACAATGAGCAGTTCTTC	CASSLRSHSYNEQFF
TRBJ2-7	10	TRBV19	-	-	TGTGCCACCGGGGATTACGAGCAGTACTTC	CATGDYEQYF
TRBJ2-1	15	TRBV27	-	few	TGTGCCAGCAGTTTCCTTTCGTCTAGTCAGGTTGAGCAGTTCTTC	CASSFLSSSQVEQFF
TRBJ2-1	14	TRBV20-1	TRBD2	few	TGCAGTGCTAGCTGGGGGGGAGAGTCGAGTGAGCAGTTCTTC	CSASWGGESSEQFF
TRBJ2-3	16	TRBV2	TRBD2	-	TGTGCCAGCAGTGAATCCCGCGGGAGGGGTACAGATACGCAGTATTTT	CASSESRGRGTDTQYF
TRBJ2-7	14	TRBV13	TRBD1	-	TGTGCCAGCAGCGTGGGACAGGGAAGCCACGAGCAGTACTTC	CASSVGQGSHEQYF
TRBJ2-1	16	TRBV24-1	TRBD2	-	TGTGCCACCAGTGATTTGCGATCCAGCGGGAACAATGAGCAGTTCTTC	CATSDLRSSGNNEQFF
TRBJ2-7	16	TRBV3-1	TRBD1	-	TGTGCCAGCAGACCGACAGGGGGGGGCGCGCCCTACGAGCAGTACTTC	CASRPTGGGAPYEQYF
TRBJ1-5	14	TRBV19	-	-	TGTGCCAGTAGTATAGCTGGGGGCGGACAGCCCCAGCATTTT	CASSIAGGGQPQHF
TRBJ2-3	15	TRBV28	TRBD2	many	TGTGCCAGCAGTCCACAGCGGGAGATCACAGATACGCAGTATTTT	CASSPQREITDTQYF
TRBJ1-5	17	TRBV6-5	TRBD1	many	TGTGCCAGCAGTTACTCAAAGGACAGGGGGGGCAATCAGCCCCAGCATTTT	CASSYSKDRGGNQPQHF
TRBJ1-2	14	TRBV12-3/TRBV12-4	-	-	TGTGCCAGCAGTTTTAGGGGGGAGACCTATGGCTACACCTTC	CASSFRGETYGYTF
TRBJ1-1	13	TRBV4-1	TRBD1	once	TGCGCCAGCAGCCAATCCACCGGGACAGGAGCTTTCTTT	CASSQSTGTGAFF
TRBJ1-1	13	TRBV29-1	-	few	TGCAGCGTTGAAATTACAGCGAACACTGAAGCTTTCTTT	CSVEITANTEAFF
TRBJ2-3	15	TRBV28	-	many	TGTGCCAGCAACCCCACGGGGACCATACAAGGGGCGCAGTATTTT	CASNPTGTIQGAQYF
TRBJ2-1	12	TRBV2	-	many	TGTGCCAGCAGTGAGGGATACAATGAGCAGTTCTTC	CASSEGYNEQFF
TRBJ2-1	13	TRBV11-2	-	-	TGTGCCAGCAGTCTCTGGTCGGGGACTGAGCAGTTCTTC	CASSLWSGTEQFF
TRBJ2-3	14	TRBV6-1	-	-	TGTGCCAGCAGTGATAGCGGACGCACAGATACGCAGTATTTT	CASSDSGRTDTQYF
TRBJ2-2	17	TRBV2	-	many	TGTGCCAGCAGTGAAAGTCATGCGGGGGCTGGCACCGGGGAGCTGTTTTTT	CASSESHAGAGTGELFF
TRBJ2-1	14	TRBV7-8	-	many	TGTGCCAGCAGCTTAGCGGTAGGGACTGGTGAGCAGTTCTTC	CASSLAVGTGEQFF
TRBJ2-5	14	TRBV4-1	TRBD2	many	TGCGCCAGCAGCCAAGGGGGAGGGCACGAGACCCAGTACTTC	CASSQGGGHETQYF
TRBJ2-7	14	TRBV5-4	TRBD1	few	TGTGCCAGCAGCGGATCCGGGACAGGAGGAGAGCAGTACTTC	CASSGSGTGGEQYF
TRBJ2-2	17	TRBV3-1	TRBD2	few	TGTGCCAGCAGCCAAGATGCGACTAGCGAATTCACCGGGGAGCTGTTTTTT	CASSQDATSEFTGELFF
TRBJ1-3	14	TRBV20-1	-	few	TGCAGTGCTAGAGGGTACAGATCTGGAAACACCATATATTTT	CSARGYRSGNTIYF
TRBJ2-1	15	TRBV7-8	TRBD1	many	TGTGCCAGCAGCCCTAGGACAGGGGTGAACAATGAGCAGTTCTTC	CASSPRTGVNNEQFF
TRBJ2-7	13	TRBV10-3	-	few	TGTGCCGTAAGACCTCTGGGCCCCTACGAGCAGTACTTC	CAVRPLGPYEQYF
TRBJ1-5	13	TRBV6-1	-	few	TGTGCCAGCAGTGAAGAGTTTTGGCAGCCCCAGCATTTT	CASSEEFWQPQHF
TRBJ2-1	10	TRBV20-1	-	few	TGCAGTGCCCCTCTTGAGCAGGTGTTCTTC	CSAPLEQVFF
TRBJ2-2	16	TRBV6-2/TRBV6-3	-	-	TGTGCCAGCAGTTACTCGATCCGGGTCGGGGCCGGGGAGCTGTTTTTT	CASSYSIRVGAGELFF
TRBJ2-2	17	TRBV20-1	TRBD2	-	TGCAGTGCTAGAAACAGCGGACTAGCGGGAAACACCGGGGAGCTGTTTTTT	CSARNSGLAGNTGELFF
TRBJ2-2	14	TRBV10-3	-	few	TGTGCCATCAGTGAGAGGGAGAACACCGGGGAGCTGTTTTTT	CAISERENTGELFF
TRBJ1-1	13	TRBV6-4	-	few	TGTGCCAGCAGTAATAGTCCTGACACTGAAGCTTTCTTT	CASSNSPDTEAFF
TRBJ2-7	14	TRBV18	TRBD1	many	TGTGCCAGCTCACCACAGGGACAGTTCTACGAGCAGTACTTC	CASSPQGQFYEQYF
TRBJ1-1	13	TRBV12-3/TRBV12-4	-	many	TGTGCCAGCAGCCTCGGGAGTTTGGCGGAAGCTTTCTTT	CASSLGSLAEAFF
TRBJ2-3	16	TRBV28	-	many	TGTGCCAGCAGTAAAACCGGGACTTTCGCCACAGATACGCAGTATTTT	CASSKTGTFATDTQYF
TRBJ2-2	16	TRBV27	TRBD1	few	TGTGCCAGCAGTTTATTTATAGGACAGGGGACCGGGGAGCTGTTTTTT	CASSLFIGQGTGELFF
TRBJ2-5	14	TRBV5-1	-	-	TGCGCCAGCAGCGATCCTCAGGGCGGCGAGACCCAGTACTTC	CASSDPQGGETQYF
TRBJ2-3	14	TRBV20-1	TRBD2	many	TGCAGTGAGCGGGAGGGCCCTAGCACAGATACGCAGTATTTT	CSEREGPSTDTQYF